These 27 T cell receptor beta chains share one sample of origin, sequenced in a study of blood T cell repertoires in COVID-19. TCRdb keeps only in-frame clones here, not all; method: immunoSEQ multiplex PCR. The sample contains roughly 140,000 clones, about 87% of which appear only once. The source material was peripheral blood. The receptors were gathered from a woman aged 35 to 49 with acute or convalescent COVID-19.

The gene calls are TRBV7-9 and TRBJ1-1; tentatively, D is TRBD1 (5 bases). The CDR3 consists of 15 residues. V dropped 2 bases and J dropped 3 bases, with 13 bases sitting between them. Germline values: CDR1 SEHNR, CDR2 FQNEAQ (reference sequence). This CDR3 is CASSLKRGKDTEAFF. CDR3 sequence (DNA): TGTGCCAGCAGCTTAAAACGGGGGAAGGACACTGAAGCTTTCTTT.

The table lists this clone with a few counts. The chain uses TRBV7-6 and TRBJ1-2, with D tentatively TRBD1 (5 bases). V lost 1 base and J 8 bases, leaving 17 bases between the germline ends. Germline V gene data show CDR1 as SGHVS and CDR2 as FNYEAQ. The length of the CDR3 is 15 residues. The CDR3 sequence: CASSLEASGQGGYTF. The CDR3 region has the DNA TGTGCCAGCAGCTTAGAGGCGTCAGGGCAGGGCGGCTACACCTTC.

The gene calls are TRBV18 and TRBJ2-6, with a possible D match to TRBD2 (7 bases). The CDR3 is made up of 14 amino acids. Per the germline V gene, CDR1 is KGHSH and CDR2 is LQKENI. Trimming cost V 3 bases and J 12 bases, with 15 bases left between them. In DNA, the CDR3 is TGTGCCAGCTCACCCCCCGGGGGGCTTACCGTCCTGACTTTC. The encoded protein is CASSPPGGLTVLTF.

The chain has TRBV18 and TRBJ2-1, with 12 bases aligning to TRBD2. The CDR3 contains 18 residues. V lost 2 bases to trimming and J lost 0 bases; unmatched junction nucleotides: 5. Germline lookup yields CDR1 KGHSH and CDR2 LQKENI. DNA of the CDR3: TGTGCCAGCTCACCAGGACTAGCGGGGATGAGCTCCTACAATGAGCAGTTCTTC. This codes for CASSPGLAGMSSYNEQFF.

The CDR3 loop reads CASSLGAGAIANQPQHF. In nucleotides, the CDR3 is TGTGCCAGCAGCTTAGGAGCAGGGGCCATTGCTAATCAGCCCCAGCATTTT. The rearrangement links TRBV7-2 to TRBJ1-5, with D perhaps TRBD1 (6 bases). Germline CDR1 is SGHTA and CDR2 is FQGNSA. The CDR3 totals 17 residues. Between the trimmed V and J ends, which lost 1 base and 4 bases, there was a span of 17 bases.

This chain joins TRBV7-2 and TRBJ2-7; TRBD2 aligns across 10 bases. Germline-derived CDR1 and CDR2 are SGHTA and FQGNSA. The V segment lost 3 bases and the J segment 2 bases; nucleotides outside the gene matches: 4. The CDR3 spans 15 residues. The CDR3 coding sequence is TGTGCCAGCAGCTTGTCCGGGACTAGCGCCTACGAGCAGTACTTC. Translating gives CASSLSGTSAYEQYF.

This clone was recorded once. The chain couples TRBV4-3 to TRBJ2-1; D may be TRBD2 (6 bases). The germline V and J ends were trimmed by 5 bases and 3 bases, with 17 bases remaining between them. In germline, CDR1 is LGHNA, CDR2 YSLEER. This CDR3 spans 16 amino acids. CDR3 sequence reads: CASSDLLAGIYNEQFF. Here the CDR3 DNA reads TGCGCCAGCAGCGACCTACTTGCGGGGATCTACAATGAGCAGTTCTTC.

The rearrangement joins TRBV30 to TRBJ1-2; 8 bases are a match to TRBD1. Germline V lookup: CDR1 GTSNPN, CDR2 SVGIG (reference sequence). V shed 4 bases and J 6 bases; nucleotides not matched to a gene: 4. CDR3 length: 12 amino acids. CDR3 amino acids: CAWIPGGHGYTF. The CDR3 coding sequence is TGTGCCTGGATACCAGGGGGCCATGGCTACACCTTC.

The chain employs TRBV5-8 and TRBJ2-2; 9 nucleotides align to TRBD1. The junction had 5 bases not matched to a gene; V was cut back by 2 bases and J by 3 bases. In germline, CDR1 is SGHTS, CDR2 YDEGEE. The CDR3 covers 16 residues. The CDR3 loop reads CASSLYRGRDTGELFF. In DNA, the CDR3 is TGTGCCAGCAGCTTATACAGGGGGCGCGACACCGGGGAGCTGTTTTTT.

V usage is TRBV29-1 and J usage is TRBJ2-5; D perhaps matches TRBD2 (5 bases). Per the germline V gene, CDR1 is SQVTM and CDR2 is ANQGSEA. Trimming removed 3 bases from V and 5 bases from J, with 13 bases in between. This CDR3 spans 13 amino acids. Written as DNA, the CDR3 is TGCAGCGTTGAGGCTCCTAGCCGCGAGACCCAGTACTTC. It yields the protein CSVEAPSRETQYF. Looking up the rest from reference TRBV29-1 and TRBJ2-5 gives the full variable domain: SAVISQKPSRDICQRGTSLTIQCQVDSQVTMMFWYRQQPGQSLTLIATANQGSEATYESGFVIDKFPISRPNLTFSTLTVSNMSPEDSSIYLCSVEAPSRETQYFGPGTRLLVL.

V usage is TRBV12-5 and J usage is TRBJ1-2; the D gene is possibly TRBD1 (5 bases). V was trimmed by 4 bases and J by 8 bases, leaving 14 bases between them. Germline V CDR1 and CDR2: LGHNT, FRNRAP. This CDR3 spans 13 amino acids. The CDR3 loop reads CASGSSGAQGYTF. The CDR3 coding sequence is TGTGCTAGTGGTTCGAGTGGGGCGCAAGGCTACACCTTC. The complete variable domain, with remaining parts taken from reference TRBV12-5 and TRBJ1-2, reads DARVTQTPRHKVTEMGQEVTMRCQPILGHNTVFWYRQTMMQGLELLAYFRNRAPLDDSGMPKDRFSAEMPDATLATLKIQPSEPRDSAVYFCASGSSGAQGYTFGSGTRLTVV.

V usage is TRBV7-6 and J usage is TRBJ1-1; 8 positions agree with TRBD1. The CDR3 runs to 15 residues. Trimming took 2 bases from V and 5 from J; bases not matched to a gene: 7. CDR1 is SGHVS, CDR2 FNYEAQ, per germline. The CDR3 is CASSLLSGGGTEAFF. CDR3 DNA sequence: TGTGCCAGCAGCTTATTGTCAGGGGGCGGGACTGAAGCTTTCTTT.

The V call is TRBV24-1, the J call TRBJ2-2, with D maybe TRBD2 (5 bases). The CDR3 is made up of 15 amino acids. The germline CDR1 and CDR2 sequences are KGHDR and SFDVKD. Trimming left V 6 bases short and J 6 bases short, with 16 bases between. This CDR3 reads CATSFPGSYPGELFF. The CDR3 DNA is TGTGCCACCAGTTTCCCGGGAAGTTACCCCGGGGAGCTGTTTTTT.

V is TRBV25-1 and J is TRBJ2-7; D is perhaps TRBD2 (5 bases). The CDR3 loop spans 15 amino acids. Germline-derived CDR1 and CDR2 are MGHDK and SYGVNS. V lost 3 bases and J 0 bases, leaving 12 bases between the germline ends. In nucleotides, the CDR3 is TGTGCCAGCAGTGACAGGACTGAGCGCTCCTACGAGCAGTACTTC. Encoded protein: CASSDRTERSYEQYF.

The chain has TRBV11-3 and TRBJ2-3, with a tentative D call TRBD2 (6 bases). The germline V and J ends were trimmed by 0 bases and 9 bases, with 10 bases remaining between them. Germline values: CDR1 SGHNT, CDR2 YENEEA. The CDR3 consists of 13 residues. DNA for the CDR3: TGTGCCAGCAGCTTAGATCCCGGGGGAACGCAGTATTTT. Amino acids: CASSLDPGGTQYF.

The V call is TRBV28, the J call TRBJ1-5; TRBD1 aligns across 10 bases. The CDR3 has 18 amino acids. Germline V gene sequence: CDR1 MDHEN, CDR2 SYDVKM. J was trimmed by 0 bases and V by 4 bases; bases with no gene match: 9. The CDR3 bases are TGTGCCAGCAGTTCGGGTTGGACAGGGGGATATAGCAATCAGCCCCAGCATTTT. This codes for CASSSGWTGGYSNQPQHF.

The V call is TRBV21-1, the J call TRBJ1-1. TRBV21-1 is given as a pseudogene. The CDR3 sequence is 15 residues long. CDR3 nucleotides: TGTGCCAGCAGCCCCTACCCGGGGTTGAACACTGAAGCTTTCTTT. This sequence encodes CASSPYPGLNTEAFF.

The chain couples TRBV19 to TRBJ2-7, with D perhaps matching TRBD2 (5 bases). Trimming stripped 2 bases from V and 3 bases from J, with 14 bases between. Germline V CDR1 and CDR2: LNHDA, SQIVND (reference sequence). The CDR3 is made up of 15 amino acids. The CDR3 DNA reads TGTGCCAGTAGTATACGGGTGGACGGAGGCTACGAGCAGTACTTC. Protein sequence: CASSIRVDGGYEQYF. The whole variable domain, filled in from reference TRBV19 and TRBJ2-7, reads DGGITQSPKYLFRKEGQNVTLSCEQNLNHDAMYWYRQDPGQGLRLIYYSQIVNDFQKGDIAEGYSVSREKKESFPLTVTSAQKNPTAFYLCASSIRVDGGYEQYFGPGTRLTVT.

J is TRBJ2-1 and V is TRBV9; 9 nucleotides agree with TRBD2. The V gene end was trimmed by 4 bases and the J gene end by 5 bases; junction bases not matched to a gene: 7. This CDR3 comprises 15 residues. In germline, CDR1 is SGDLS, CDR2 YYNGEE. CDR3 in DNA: TGTGCCAGCAGCCCACCTCGACTAGCGGACAATGAGCAGTTCTTC. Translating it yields CASSPPRLADNEQFF.

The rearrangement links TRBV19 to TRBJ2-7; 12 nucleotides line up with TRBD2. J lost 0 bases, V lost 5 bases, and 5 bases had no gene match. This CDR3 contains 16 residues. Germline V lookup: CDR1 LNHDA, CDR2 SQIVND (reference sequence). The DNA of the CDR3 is TGTGCCAGTAGTCGGACTAGCGGGATGAGCTCCTACGAGCAGTACTTC. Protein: CASSRTSGMSSYEQYF.

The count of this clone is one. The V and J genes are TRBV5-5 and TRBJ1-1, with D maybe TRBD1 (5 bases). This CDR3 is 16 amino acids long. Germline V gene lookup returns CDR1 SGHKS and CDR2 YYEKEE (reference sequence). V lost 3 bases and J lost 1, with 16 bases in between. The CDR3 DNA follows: TGTGCCAGCAGCTCAAGAACGGGGGAAGCGAACACTGAAGCTTTCTTT. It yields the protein CASSSRTGEANTEAFF.

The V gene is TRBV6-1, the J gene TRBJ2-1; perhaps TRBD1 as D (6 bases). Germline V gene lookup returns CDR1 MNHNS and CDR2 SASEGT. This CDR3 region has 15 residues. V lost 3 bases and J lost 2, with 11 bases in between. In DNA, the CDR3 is TGTGCCAGCAGTGACGGGACAAACGCCTACAATGAGCAGTTCTTC. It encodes CASSDGTNAYNEQFF.

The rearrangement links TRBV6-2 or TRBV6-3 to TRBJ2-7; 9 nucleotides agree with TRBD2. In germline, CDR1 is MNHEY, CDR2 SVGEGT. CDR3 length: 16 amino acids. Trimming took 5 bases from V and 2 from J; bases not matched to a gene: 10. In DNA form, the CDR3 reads TGTGCCAGCAGTCCCTCCCTAGCGGGGAGGGCCTACGAGCAGTACTTC. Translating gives CASSPSLAGRAYEQYF.

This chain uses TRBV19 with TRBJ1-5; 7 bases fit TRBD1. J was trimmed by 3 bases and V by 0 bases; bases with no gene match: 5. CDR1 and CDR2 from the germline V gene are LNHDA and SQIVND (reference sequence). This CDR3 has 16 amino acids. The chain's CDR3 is CASSIDMTGPNQPQHF. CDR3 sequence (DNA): TGTGCCAGTAGTATAGACATGACAGGGCCCAATCAGCCCCAGCATTTT.

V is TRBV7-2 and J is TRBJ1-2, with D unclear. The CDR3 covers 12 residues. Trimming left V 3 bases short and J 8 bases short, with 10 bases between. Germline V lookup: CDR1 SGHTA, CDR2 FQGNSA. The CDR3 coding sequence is TGTGCCAGCAGCTTGGGAGGTTGGGGCTACACCTTC. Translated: CASSLGGWGYTF. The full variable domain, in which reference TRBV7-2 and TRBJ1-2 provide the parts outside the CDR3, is GAGVSQSPSNKVTEKGKDVELRCDPISGHTALYWYRQSLGQGLEFLIYFQGNSAPDKSGLPSDRFSAERTGGSVSTLTIQRTQQEDSAVYLCASSLGGWGYTFGSGTRLTVV.

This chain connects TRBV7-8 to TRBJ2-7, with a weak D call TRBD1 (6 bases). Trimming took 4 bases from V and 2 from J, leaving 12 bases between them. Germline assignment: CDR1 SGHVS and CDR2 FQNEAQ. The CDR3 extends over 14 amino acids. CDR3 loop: CASSSNRAPYEQYF. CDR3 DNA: TGTGCCAGCAGCTCAAACAGGGCCCCCTACGAGCAGTACTTC.

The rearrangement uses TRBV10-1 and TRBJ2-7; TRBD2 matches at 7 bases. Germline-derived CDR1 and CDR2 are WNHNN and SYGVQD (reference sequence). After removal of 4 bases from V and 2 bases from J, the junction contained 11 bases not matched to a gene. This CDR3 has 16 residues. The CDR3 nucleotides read TGCGCCAGCAGTGCATTTCTAGCGGAAAGGACCTACGAGCAGTACTTC. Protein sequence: CASSAFLAERTYEQYF.